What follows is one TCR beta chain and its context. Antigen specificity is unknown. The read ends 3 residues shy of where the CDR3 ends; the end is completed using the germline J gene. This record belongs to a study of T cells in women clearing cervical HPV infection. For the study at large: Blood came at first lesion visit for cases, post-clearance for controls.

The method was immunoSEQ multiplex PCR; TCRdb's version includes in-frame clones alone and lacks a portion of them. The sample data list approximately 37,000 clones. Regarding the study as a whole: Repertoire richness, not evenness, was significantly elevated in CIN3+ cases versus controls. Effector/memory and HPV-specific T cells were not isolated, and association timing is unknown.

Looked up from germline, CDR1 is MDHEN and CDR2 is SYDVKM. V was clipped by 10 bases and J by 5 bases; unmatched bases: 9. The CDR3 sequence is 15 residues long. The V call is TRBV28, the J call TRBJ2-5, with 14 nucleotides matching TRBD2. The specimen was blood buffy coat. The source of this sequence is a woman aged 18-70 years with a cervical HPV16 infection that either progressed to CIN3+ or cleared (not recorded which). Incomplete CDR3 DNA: TGTGCCACCTGGGGACTAGCGGGAGTGGAGGAGACC. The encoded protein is CATWGLAGVEET. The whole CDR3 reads CATWGLAGVEETQYF. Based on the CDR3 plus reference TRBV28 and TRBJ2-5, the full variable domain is DVKVTQSSRYLVKRTGEKVFLECVQDMDHENMFWYRQDPGLGLRLIYFSYDVKMKEKGDIPEGYSVSREKKERFSLILESASTNQTSMYLCATWGLAGVEETQYFGPGTRLLVL.